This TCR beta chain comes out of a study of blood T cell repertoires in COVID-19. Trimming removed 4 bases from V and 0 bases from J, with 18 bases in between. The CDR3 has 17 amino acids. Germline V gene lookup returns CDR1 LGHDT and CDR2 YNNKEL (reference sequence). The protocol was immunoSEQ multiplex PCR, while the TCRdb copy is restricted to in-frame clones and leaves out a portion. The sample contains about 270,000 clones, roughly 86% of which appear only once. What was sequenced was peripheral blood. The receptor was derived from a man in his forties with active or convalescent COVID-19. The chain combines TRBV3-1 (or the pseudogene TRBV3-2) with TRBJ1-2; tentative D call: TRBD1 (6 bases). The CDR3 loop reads CASSPQTTGLANYGYTF. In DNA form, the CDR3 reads TGTGCCAGCAGCCCACAAACGACAGGTTTAGCTAACTATGGCTACACCTTC.